These 30 T cell receptor beta chains came from one sample sequenced in a study of control samples from healthy donors and cancer patients. TCRdb's table, derived via immunoSEQ multiplex PCR, lists solely in-frame clones and lacks some. The sample consists of fewer than 150,000 clones, about 93% of them appearing once. Sequenced material: blood. These receptors came from a man aged 18 to 29 in good health.

This clone came up a few times. The genes are TRBV30 and TRBJ1-1; maybe TRBD1 (5 bases). The CDR3 length is 13 residues. Per the germline V gene, CDR1 is GTSNPN and CDR2 is SVGIG (reference sequence). V was shortened by 0 bases and J by 2 bases, with 7 bases between the two germline ends. The CDR3 DNA reads TGTGCCTGGAGTGTAAGGGGAAACACTGAAGCTTTCTTT. Protein: CAWSVRGNTEAFF. Drawing the rest from reference TRBV30 and TRBJ1-1, the complete variable domain is SQTIHQWPATLVQPVGSPLSLECTVEGTSNPNLYWYRQAAGRGLQLLFYSVGIGQISSEVPQNLSASRPQDRQFILSSKKLLLSDSGFYLCAWSVRGNTEAFFGQGTRLTVV.

DNA of the CDR3: TGCGCCAGCAGCTTGGCTGGGCGGAGTGGCACTGAAGCTTTCTTT. It translates to CASSLAGRSGTEAFF. This chain connects TRBV5-1 to TRBJ1-1; D is unresolved. Germline assignment: CDR1 SGHRS and CDR2 YFSETQ. The CDR3 runs 15 residues. V was trimmed by 0 bases and J by 4 bases, leaving 13 bases between them.

The rearrangement links TRBV10-3 to TRBJ1-5; possible D gene TRBD1, 5 bases. The germline gives CDR1 ENHRY, CDR2 SYGVKD. V lost 3 bases to trimming and J lost 6 bases, with 12 bases between them. This CDR3 has 14 amino acids. The CDR3 loop reads CAISDLGGSQPQHF. CDR3 nucleotides: TGTGCCATCAGTGATTTGGGGGGGAGTCAGCCCCAGCATTTT.

V is TRBV30 and J is TRBJ2-6; D not resolved. This CDR3 has 13 amino acids. The germline V gene has CDR1 GTSNPN and CDR2 SVGIG (reference sequence). V gave up 1 base and J gave up 0 bases, with 1 base separating them. The CDR3 here is CAWSASGANVLTF. In DNA form, the CDR3 reads TGTGCCTGGAGTGCCTCTGGGGCCAACGTCCTGACTTTC.

J is TRBJ2-1 and V is TRBV3-1 (or the pseudogene TRBV3-2); tentative D call: TRBD1 (6 bases). The CDR3 length is 14 residues. Trimming pared 6 bases from V and 0 bases from J, leaving 9 bases between. CDR1 and CDR2 (germline): LGHDT, YNNKEL (reference sequence). In DNA, the CDR3 is TGTGCCAGCAGGCAGGGGAGCTCCTACAATGAGCAGTTCTTC. Residues: CASRQGSSYNEQFF.

The chain is built from TRBV6-5 and TRBJ2-3; D not resolved. This CDR3 region has 16 residues. V was trimmed by 4 bases and J by 2 bases, leaving 16 bases between them. In germline, CDR1 is MNHEY, CDR2 SVGAGI. CDR3 residues: CASSLNSLGPTDTQYF. The CDR3 DNA reads TGTGCCAGCAGTTTAAATTCGCTAGGACCCACAGATACGCAGTATTTT.

The chain is built from TRBV5-1 and TRBJ1-1; D is perhaps TRBD1 (6 bases). V gave up 0 bases and J gave up 4 bases, with 10 bases separating them. This CDR3 comprises 14 residues. Looked up from germline, CDR1 is SGHRS and CDR2 is YFSETQ. The CDR3 bases are TGCGCCAGCAGCTTGGAGCAGGGGCGCACTGAAGCTTTCTTT. Translated: CASSLEQGRTEAFF.

V usage is TRBV11-2 and J usage is TRBJ2-1; D not certain. The CDR3 runs to 12 residues. The V and J ends lost 3 bases and 7 bases respectively, with 7 bases between them. CDR1 is SGHAT, CDR2 FQNNGV, per germline. CDR3 in amino acids: CASSFYGNEQFF. DNA of the CDR3: TGTGCCAGCAGCTTTTACGGGAATGAGCAGTTCTTC.

The gene calls are TRBV13 and TRBJ2-7; D is perhaps TRBD1 or TRBD2 (5 bases each). Trimming shortened V by 5 bases and J by 5 bases, and 16 bases separated the two germline ends. The CDR3 spans 14 residues. Germline-derived CDR1 and CDR2 are PRHDT and FYEKMQ (reference sequence). The CDR3 here is CASSLLGPLHEQYF. For the CDR3, the DNA is TGTGCCAGCAGCCTCCTGGGACCTCTCCACGAGCAGTACTTC. The full variable domain, its missing parts supplied by reference TRBV13 and TRBJ2-7, is AAGVIQSPRHLIKEKRETATLKCYPIPRHDTVYWYQQGPGQDPQFLISFYEKMQSDKGSIPDRFSAQQFSDYHSELNMSSLELGDSALYFCASSLLGPLHEQYFGPGTRLTVT.

DNA of the CDR3: TGCGCCAGCAACCAAGCGGGAGGCTACAATGAGCAGTTCTTC. This translates into CASNQAGGYNEQFF. This rearrangement joins TRBV5-1 to TRBJ2-1; 9 nucleotides align to TRBD2. Germline CDR1 reads SGHRS; CDR2 reads YFSETQ. V was clipped by 6 bases and J by 3 bases; unmatched bases: 4. CDR3 length: 14 amino acids.

The V gene is TRBV24-1, the J gene TRBJ1-3, with D possibly matching TRBD1 (6 bases). The V gene's germline CDR1 is KGHDR and CDR2 SFDVKD. The CDR3 sequence is 15 residues long. Deletions cut 3 bases from V and 3 bases from J, with 11 bases between. The CDR3 DNA follows: TGTGCCACCAGTGATAACAGGGTCGGTGGAAACACCATATATTTT. This gives the protein CATSDNRVGGNTIYF.

The genes are TRBV19 and TRBJ2-7, with D possibly being TRBD2 (6 bases). In germline, CDR1 is LNHDA, CDR2 SQIVND (reference sequence). This CDR3 contains 13 residues. Trimming stripped 8 bases from V and 7 bases from J, with 18 bases between. The chain's CDR3 is CASGNGGAGEQYF. In DNA, the CDR3 is TGTGCCAGTGGCAATGGTGGTGCGGGAGAGCAGTACTTC.

The chain couples TRBV24-1 to TRBJ2-7, with D maybe TRBD2 (6 bases). Deletions cut 10 bases from V and 3 bases from J, with 30 bases between. Germline CDR1 reads KGHDR; CDR2 reads SFDVKD. The length of the CDR3 is 18 residues. The CDR3 nucleotides read TGTGCCACGGAGGGGCAGGGCCTTTCACCCCCCTACTACTACGAGCAGTACTTC. It yields the protein CATEGQGLSPPYYYEQYF.

This clone was picked up many times. The gene calls are TRBV19 and TRBJ1-6; no clear D gene. The CDR3 spans 15 residues. V lost 2 bases and J 7 bases, leaving 12 bases between the germline ends. Germline CDR1 reads LNHDA; CDR2 reads SQIVND (reference sequence). The CDR3 loop is CASSINRVGNSPLHF. CDR3 bases: TGTGCCAGTAGTATAAATAGGGTGGGCAATTCACCCCTCCACTTT.

The chain recombines TRBV10-3 with TRBJ2-1, with 9 bases fitting TRBD1. The CDR3 is made up of 14 amino acids. With 10 bases clipped from V and 10 bases from J, the junction kept 14 bases outside the gene matches. Germline CDR1 reads ENHRY; CDR2 reads SYGVKD. The CDR3 region has the DNA TGTGCCACCTTGCCGGGACAGGGAAGTAGCGAGCAGTTCTTC. It codes for CATLPGQGSSEQFF.

The CDR3 DNA sequence: TGTGCCAGCAGCCGGCGGCGGGGGCGAAGCACAGATACGCAGTATTTT. Its protein is CASSRRRGRSTDTQYF. The chain employs TRBV5-8 and TRBJ2-3; tentative D call: TRBD2 (7 bases). CDR1 and CDR2 from the germline V gene are SGHTS and YDEGEE. V dropped 4 bases and J dropped 0 bases, with 15 bases sitting between them. This CDR3 is 16 amino acids long.

This CDR3 reads CASSLLTSGTDGYTF. Here the CDR3 DNA reads TGTGCCAGCAGCTTACTCACCTCCGGCACGGACGGCTACACCTTC. V and J are TRBV7-8 and TRBJ1-2, with no clear D. CDR1 and CDR2 (germline): SGHVS, FQNEAQ. V was shortened by 2 bases and J by 8 bases, with 18 bases between the two germline ends. The CDR3 runs 15 residues.

This clone was found a few times. The genes are TRBV6-5 and TRBJ2-1; weak D call: TRBD1 (6 bases). This CDR3 region has 15 residues. Per germline, CDR1 MNHEY and CDR2 SVGAGI. Trimming cost V 9 bases and J 0 bases, with 15 bases left between them. The CDR3 coding sequence is TGTGCCAGTCACAGGGAAACGAGCTCCTACAATGAGCAGTTCTTC. The encoded protein is CASHRETSSYNEQFF.

CDR3 DNA: TGTGCCAGCAGCCCACAGGCCAGCCTGACCGGGGAGCTGTTTTTT. It codes for CASSPQASLTGELFF. The chain joins TRBV7-2 to TRBJ2-2; weak D call: TRBD1 (5 bases). V was pared by 5 bases and J by 5 bases, with 15 bases between. CDR1 is SGHTA, CDR2 FQGNSA, per germline. There are 15 residues in the CDR3.

The chain's CDR3 is CASSQPTRDRAQTQYF. The CDR3 coding sequence is TGCGCCAGCAGCCAACCTACCCGGGACAGAGCCCAGACCCAGTACTTC. V and J are TRBV4-1 and TRBJ2-5; 7 bases are a match to TRBD1. In germline, CDR1 is MGHRA, CDR2 YSYEKL. Trimming removed 2 bases from V and 6 bases from J; junction bases left unmatched: 12. This CDR3 contains 16 residues.

The rearrangement links TRBV6-4 to TRBJ2-3; 12 nucleotides agree with TRBD2. Germline CDR1 reads MRHNA; CDR2 reads SNTAGT. CDR3 size: 15 residues. J lost 3 bases, V lost 6 bases, and 4 bases had no gene match. CDR3 sequence reads: CASSLAGGLTDTQYF. The CDR3 region has the DNA TGTGCCAGCAGCCTAGCGGGAGGGCTTACAGATACGCAGTATTTT.

The chain has TRBV5-5 and TRBJ2-3; a possible D gene is TRBD2 (6 bases). The CDR3 totals 17 residues. The ends were cut back, 0 bases at V and 3 bases at J, with 17 bases in the middle. In germline, CDR1 is SGHKS, CDR2 YYEKEE (reference sequence). The CDR3 region has the DNA TGTGCCAGCAGCTTGGGGTGGCCGGGGGTAAGGACAGATACGCAGTATTTT. This sequence encodes CASSLGWPGVRTDTQYF.

This chain joins TRBV4-1 and TRBJ2-3; D is perhaps TRBD2 (6 bases). Trimming removed 1 base from V and 1 base from J, with 9 bases in between. CDR1 is MGHRA, CDR2 YSYEKL, per germline. The CDR3 runs to 15 residues. Written as DNA, the CDR3 is TGCGCCAGCAGCCAAGTGGGACTCCGCACAGATACGCAGTATTTT. Its protein is CASSQVGLRTDTQYF.

The chain employs TRBV28 and TRBJ1-4; D uncertain. CDR3 length: 15 residues. Trimming cost V 3 bases and J 4 bases, with 12 bases left between them. Germline loops: CDR1 MDHEN, CDR2 SYDVKM. This CDR3 reads CASSLHAEDNEKLFF. CDR3 DNA: TGTGCCAGCAGTTTGCACGCGGAGGATAATGAAAAACTGTTTTTT. The full variable domain, its missing parts supplied by reference TRBV28 and TRBJ1-4, is DVKVTQSSRYLVKRTGEKVFLECVQDMDHENMFWYRQDPGLGLRLIYFSYDVKMKEKGDIPEGYSVSREKKERFSLILESASTNQTSMYLCASSLHAEDNEKLFFGSGTQLSVL.

This chain joins TRBV7-9 and TRBJ2-5; D may be TRBD2 (6 bases). V shed 5 bases and J shed 1 base, with 17 bases lying between them. CDR1 and CDR2 (germline): SEHNR, FQNEAQ (reference sequence). CDR3 length equals 16 residues. CDR3 sequence (DNA): TGTGCCAGCAGCGCATGGACTTCCGGGAGCCAAGAGACCCAGTACTTC. This sequence encodes CASSAWTSGSQETQYF.

The genes are TRBV12-5 and TRBJ2-1; 9 bases align to TRBD2. V dropped 3 bases and J dropped 6; count of bases not matched to a gene: 6. Germline V gene data show CDR1 as LGHNT and CDR2 as FRNRAP. This CDR3 has 15 amino acids. CDR3 in amino acids: CASGFLAGGRNEQFF. DNA for the CDR3: TGTGCTAGTGGTTTTCTCGCGGGGGGGCGCAATGAGCAGTTCTTC.

This chain links TRBV18 with TRBJ2-3; no clear D. V was shortened by 5 bases and J by 2 bases, with 5 bases between the two germline ends. The CDR3 has 12 residues. Germline V gene data show CDR1 as KGHSH and CDR2 as LQKENI. The CDR3 sequence is CASSAVTDTQYF. For the CDR3, the DNA is TGTGCCAGCTCAGCTGTCACAGATACGCAGTATTTT.

The chain combines TRBV10-3 with TRBJ1-4, with 8 bases fitting TRBD1. CDR1 is ENHRY and CDR2 is SYGVKD in the germline V gene. J lost 3 bases, V lost 6 bases, and 3 bases had no gene match. CDR3 length: 14 amino acids. Written as DNA, the CDR3 is TGTGCCATCAGCACAGGGGGACCTAATGAAAAACTGTTTTTT. Translating gives CAISTGGPNEKLFF.

This chain connects TRBV2 to TRBJ1-5; 7 bases are shared with TRBD1. The germline CDR1 and CDR2 sequences are SNHLY and FYNNEI. CDR3 size: 18 residues. The trim removed 8 bases at V and 0 bases at J, leaving 16 bases unmatched. The CDR3 DNA sequence: TGTGCCAGCCGGGAGGGGGCTAACAGGGGATATAGCAATCAGCCCCAGCATTTT. It codes for CASREGANRGYSNQPQHF. The variable domain in full, completed from reference TRBV2 and TRBJ1-5, reads EPEVTQTPSHQVTQMGQEVILRCVPISNHLYFYWYRQILGQKVEFLVSFYNNEISEKSEIFDDQFSVERPDGSNFTLKIRSTKLEDSAMYFCASREGANRGYSNQPQHFGDGTRLSIL.

The chain carries TRBV5-4 and TRBJ2-5; TRBD2 agrees at 7 bases. The CDR3 consists of 14 residues. The V gene's germline CDR1 is SGHNT and CDR2 YYREEE (reference sequence). The trim removed 4 bases at V and 4 bases at J, leaving 7 bases unmatched. CDR3: CASSKGLLGETQYF. The CDR3 DNA reads as TGTGCCAGCAGCAAGGGACTATTGGGAGAGACCCAGTACTTC. The full variable domain, its missing parts supplied by reference TRBV5-4 and TRBJ2-5, is ETGVTQSPTHLIKTRGQQVTLRCSSQSGHNTVSWYQQALGQGPQFIFQYYREEENGRGNFPPRFSGLQFPNYSSELNVNALELDDSALYLCASSKGLLGETQYFGPGTRLLVL.